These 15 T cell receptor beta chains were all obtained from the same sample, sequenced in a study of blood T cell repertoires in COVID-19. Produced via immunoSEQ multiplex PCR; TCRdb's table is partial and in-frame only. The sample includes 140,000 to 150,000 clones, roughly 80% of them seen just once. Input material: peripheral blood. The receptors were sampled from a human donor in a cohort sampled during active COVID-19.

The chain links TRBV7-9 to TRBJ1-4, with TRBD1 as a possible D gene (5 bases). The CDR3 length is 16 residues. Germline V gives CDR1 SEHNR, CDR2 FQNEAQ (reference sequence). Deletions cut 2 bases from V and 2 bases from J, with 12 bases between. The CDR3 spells CASSLYGGVTNEKLFF. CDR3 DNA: TGTGCCAGCAGCTTATATGGGGGGGTGACTAATGAAAAACTGTTTTTT.

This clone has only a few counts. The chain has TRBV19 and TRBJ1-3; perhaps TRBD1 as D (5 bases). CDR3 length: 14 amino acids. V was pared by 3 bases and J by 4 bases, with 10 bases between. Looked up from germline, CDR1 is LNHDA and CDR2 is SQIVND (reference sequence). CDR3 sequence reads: CASSIPGLGNTIYF. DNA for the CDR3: TGTGCCAGTAGTATCCCAGGGCTCGGAAACACCATATATTTT.

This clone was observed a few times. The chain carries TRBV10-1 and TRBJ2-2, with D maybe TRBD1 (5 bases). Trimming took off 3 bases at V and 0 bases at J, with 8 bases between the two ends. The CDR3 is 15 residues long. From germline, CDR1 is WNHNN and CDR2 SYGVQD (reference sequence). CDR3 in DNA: TGCGCCAGCAGTGATTGGACACCGAACACCGGGGAGCTGTTTTTT. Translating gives CASSDWTPNTGELFF.

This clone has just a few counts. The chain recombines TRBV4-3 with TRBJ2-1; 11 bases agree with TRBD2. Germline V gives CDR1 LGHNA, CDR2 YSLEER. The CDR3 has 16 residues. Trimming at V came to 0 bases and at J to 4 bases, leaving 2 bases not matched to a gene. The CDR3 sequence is CASSQDSSGGYNEQFF. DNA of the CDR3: TGCGCCAGCAGCCAAGACTCTAGCGGGGGGTACAATGAGCAGTTCTTC.

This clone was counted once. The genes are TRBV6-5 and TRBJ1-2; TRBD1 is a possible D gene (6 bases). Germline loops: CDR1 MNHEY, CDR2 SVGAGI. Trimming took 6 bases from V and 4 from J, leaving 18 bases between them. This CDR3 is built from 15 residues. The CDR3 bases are TGTGCCAGCAGGGGGGCCACCCCAGTCGGCTATGGCTACACCTTC. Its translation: CASRGATPVGYGYTF.

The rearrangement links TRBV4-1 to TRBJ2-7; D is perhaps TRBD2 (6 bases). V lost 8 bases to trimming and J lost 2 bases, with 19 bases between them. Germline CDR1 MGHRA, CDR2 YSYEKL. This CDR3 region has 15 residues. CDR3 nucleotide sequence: TGCGCCAGCTCCGCCTTAGGAGGGAACCCCTACGAGCAGTACTTC. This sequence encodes CASSALGGNPYEQYF.

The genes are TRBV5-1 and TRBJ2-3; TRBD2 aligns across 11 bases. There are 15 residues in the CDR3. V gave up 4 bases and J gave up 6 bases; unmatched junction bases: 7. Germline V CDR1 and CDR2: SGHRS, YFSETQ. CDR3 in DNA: TGCGCCAGCAGCGTTCTAGCGGGGGGTGAGGATACGCAGTATTTT. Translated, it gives CASSVLAGGEDTQYF.

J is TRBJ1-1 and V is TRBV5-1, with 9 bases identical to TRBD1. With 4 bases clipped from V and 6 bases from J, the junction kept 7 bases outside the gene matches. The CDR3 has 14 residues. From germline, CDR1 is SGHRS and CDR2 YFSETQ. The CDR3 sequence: CASSGWTGEAEAFF. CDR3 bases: TGCGCCAGCAGCGGTTGGACAGGGGAGGCTGAAGCTTTCTTT. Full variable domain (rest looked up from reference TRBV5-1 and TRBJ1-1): KAGVTQTPRYLIKTRGQQVTLSCSPISGHRSVSWYQQTPGQGLQFLFEYFSETQRNKGNFPGRFSGRQFSNSRSEMNVSTLELGDSALYLCASSGWTGEAEAFFGQGTRLTVV.

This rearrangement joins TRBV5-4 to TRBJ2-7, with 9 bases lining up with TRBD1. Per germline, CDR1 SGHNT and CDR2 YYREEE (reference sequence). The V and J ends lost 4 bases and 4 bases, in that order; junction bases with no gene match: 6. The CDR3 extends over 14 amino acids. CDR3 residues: CASSVPGQGYEQYF. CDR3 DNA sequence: TGTGCCAGCAGCGTCCCGGGACAGGGTTACGAGCAGTACTTC. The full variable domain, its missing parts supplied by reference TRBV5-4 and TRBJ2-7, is ETGVTQSPTHLIKTRGQQVTLRCSSQSGHNTVSWYQQALGQGPQFIFQYYREEENGRGNFPPRFSGLQFPNYSSELNVNALELDDSALYLCASSVPGQGYEQYFGPGTRLTVT.

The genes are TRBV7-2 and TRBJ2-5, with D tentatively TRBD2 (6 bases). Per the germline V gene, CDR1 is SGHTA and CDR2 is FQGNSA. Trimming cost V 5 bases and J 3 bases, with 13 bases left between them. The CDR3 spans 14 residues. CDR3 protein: CASSRVGEEETQYF. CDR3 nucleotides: TGTGCCAGCAGCCGGGTGGGGGAGGAAGAGACCCAGTACTTC.

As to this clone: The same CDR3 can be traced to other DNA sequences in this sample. The CDR3 DNA reads TGTGCCAGTAGCCGGGGCTACAATGAGCAGTTCTTC. This codes for CASSRGYNEQFF. The chain combines TRBV19 with TRBJ2-1, with a weak D call TRBD2 (5 bases). V was pared by 6 bases and J by 3 bases, with 6 bases between. CDR3 length: 12 residues. Germline loops: CDR1 LNHDA, CDR2 SQIVND (reference sequence).

Here the CDR3 DNA reads TGTGCCAGTAGTATAGGGGCAGCCGGGGAGCTGTTTTTT. This gives the protein CASSIGAAGELFF. The rearrangement links TRBV19 to TRBJ2-2; D remains unclear. The CDR3 runs to 13 residues. Germline CDR1 is LNHDA and CDR2 is SQIVND (reference sequence). Trimming cost V 1 base and J 6 bases, with 6 bases left between them.

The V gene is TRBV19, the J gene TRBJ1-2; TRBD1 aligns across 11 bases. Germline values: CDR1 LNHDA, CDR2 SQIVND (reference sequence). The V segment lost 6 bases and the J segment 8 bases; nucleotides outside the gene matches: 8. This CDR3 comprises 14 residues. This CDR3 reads CASSQGTGGVGYTF. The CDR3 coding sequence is TGTGCCAGTAGCCAAGGGACAGGGGGTGTCGGCTACACCTTC.

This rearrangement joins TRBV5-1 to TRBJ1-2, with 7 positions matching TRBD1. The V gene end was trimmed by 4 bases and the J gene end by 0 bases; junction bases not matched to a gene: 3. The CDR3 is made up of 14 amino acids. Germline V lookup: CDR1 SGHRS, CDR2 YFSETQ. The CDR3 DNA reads TGCGCCAGCAGCGCAGGACAGGCTAACTATGGCTACACCTTC. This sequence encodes CASSAGQANYGYTF.

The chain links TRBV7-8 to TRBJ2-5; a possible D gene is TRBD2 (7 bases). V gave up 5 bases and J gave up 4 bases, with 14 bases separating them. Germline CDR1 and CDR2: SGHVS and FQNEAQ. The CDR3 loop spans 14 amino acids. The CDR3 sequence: CASSMGGPGETQYF. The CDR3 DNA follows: TGTGCCAGCAGCATGGGGGGGCCTGGAGAGACCCAGTACTTC.